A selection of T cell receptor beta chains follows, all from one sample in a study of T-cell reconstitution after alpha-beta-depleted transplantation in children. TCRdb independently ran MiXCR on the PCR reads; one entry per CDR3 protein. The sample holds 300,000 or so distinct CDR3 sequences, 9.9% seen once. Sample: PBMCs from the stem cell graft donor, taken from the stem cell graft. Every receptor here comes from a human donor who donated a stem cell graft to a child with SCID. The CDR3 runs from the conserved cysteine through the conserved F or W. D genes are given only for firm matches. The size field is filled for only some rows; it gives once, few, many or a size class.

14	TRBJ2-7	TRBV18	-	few	TGTGCCAGCTCACTTGGGGGCTTTTCCTACGAGCAGTACTTC	CASSLGGFSYEQYF
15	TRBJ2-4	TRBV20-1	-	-	TGCAGTGCTAGAGATCGTGCTGCAGGGGGGAACATTCAGTACTTC	CSARDRAAGGNIQYF
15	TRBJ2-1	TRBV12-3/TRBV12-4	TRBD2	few	TGTGCCAGCAGTCTGAGCGGGGGGGCCTTTAATGAGCAGTTCTTC	CASSLSGGAFNEQFF
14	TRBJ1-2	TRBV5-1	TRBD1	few	TGCGCCAGCAGCACGGGACAGGCTAACTATGGCTACACCTTC	CASSTGQANYGYTF
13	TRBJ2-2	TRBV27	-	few	TGTGCCAGCAGGCGTACAGGAACCGGGGAGCTGTTTTTT	CASRRTGTGELFF
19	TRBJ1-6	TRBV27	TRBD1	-	TGTGCCAGCAGTTTATCATCCGGAGGATTGAAGACAGGGGGTTCACCCCTCCACTTT	CASSLSSGGLKTGGSPLHF
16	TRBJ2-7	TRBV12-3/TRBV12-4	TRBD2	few	TGTGCCAGCAGTCCCATAGCGGGGGCCAACCTCTACGAGCAGTACTTC	CASSPIAGANLYEQYF
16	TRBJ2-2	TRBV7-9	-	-	TGTGCCAGCAGCTGGGGGGGCAGTGCGAACACCGGGGAGCTGTTTTTT	CASSWGGSANTGELFF
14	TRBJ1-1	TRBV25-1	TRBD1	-	TGTGCCAGCAGTGATGCCCAGGGGGCCACTGAAGCTTTCTTT	CASSDAQGATEAFF
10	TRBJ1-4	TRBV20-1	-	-	TGCAGTGCTATAGGGGAAAAACTGTTTTTT	CSAIGEKLFF
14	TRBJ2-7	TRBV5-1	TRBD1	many	TGCGCCAGCAGCAAGCAGGGGGCGACCTACGAGCAGTACTTC	CASSKQGATYEQYF
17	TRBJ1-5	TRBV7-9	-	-	TGTGCCAGCAGCTTAGGGGCAGACCCCTATAGCAATCAGCCCCAGCATTTT	CASSLGADPYSNQPQHF
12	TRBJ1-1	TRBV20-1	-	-	TGCAGTGCTGCGGCGGGGAACACTGAAGCTTTCTTT	CSAAAGNTEAFF
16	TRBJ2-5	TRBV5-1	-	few	TGCGCCAGCAGCGGGTCCGGGACAATCACGGGGGAGACCCAGTACTTC	CASSGSGTITGETQYF
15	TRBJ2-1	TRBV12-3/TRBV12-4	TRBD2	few	TGTGCCAGCAGTCAACCTGGGACTAGCAGCTATGAGCAGTTCTTC	CASSQPGTSSYEQFF
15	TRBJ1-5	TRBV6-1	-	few	TGTGCCAGCAGCCCTCGGGGGATTAGCAATCAGCCCCAGCATTTT	CASSPRGISNQPQHF
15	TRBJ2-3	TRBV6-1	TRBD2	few	TGTGCCAGCAGGGGACTAGCGGGGGCCAGGGATACGCAGTATTTT	CASRGLAGARDTQYF
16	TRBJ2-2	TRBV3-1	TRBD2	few	TGTGCCAGCAGCCAAGATTGGACTAGCAACACCGGGGAGCTGTTTTTT	CASSQDWTSNTGELFF
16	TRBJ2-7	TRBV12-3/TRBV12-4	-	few	TGTGCCAGCAGTTTAGGGGCCTCGAGGGGCAACTACGAGCAGTACTTC	CASSLGASRGNYEQYF
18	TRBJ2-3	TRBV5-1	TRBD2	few	TGCGCCAGCAGCTTGGGGCTCGTAGCGGGGGGGAGGACAGATACGCAGTATTTT	CASSLGLVAGGRTDTQYF
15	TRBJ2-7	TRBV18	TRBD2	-	TGTGCCAGCTCACCGGCTAGCGGGAGACTGGGTGAGCAGTACTTC	CASSPASGRLGEQYF
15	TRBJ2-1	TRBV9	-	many	TGTGCCAGCAGCGTAGATCCAGGGGCGAGCAATGAGCAGTTCTTC	CASSVDPGASNEQFF
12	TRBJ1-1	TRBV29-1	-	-	TGCAGCGGATACAGGGACCAGGGTGAAGCTTTCTTT	CSGYRDQGEAFF
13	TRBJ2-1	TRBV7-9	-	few	TGTGCCAGCAGCGGACAGAGTAACAATGAGCAGTTCTTC	CASSGQSNNEQFF
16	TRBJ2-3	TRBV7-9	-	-	TGTGCCAGCAGCTCTGTGAGGGATGCTAGCACAGATACGCAGTATTTT	CASSSVRDASTDTQYF
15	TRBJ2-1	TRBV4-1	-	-	TGCGCCAGCAGCCAAGAAGCCCCGGGATCAGGGGAGCAGTTCTTC	CASSQEAPGSGEQFF
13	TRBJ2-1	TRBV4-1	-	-	TGCGCCAGCAGCCAGCACCAGTCGAATGAGCAGTTCTTC	CASSQHQSNEQFF
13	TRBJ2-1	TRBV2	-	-	TGTGCCAGCAGTGAAGCAGGGATCAATGAGCAGTTCTTC	CASSEAGINEQFF
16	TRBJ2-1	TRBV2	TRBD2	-	TGTGCCAGCAGGGACCCCGGGACTAGCGGAGGCAATGAGCAGTTCTTC	CASRDPGTSGGNEQFF
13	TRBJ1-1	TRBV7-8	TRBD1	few	TGTGCCAGCAGCAGGGGACAGGGGACTGAAGCTTTCTTT	CASSRGQGTEAFF
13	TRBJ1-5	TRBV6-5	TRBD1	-	TGTGCCAGCAGTACCGACAGGGGCGAGACCCAGCATTTT	CASSTDRGETQHF
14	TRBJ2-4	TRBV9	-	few	TGTGCCAGCAGCGCCGAGGACATCGGGAGCATTCAGTACTTC	CASSAEDIGSIQYF
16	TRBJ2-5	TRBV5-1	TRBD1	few	TGCGCCAGCAGCCCCGGTATGTTGGACAGGCAAGAGACCCAGTACTTC	CASSPGMLDRQETQYF
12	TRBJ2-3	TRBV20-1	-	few	TGCAGTGCTAGAGTTGGGGGCCAGACGCAGTATTTT	CSARVGGQTQYF
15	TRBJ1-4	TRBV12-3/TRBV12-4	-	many	TGTGCCAGCAGTTTGGGGGGGAGGGACGTTGGAAAACTGTTTTTT	CASSLGGRDVGKLFF
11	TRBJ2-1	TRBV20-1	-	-	TGCAGTGCCTCTAGGGGATTGGAGCAGTTCTTC	CSASRGLEQFF
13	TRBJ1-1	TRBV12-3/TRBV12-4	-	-	TGTGCCAGCAGACAACAGGTGGGCGGGGGTCCTTTCTTT	CASRQQVGGGPFF
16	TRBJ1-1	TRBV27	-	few	TGTGCCAGCAGTTTATCTCCCACTCCCGGAGGGACTGAAGCTTTCTTT	CASSLSPTPGGTEAFF
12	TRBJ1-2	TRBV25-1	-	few	TGTGCCAGCTGGGAGGGGGACTATGGCTACACCTTC	CASWEGDYGYTF